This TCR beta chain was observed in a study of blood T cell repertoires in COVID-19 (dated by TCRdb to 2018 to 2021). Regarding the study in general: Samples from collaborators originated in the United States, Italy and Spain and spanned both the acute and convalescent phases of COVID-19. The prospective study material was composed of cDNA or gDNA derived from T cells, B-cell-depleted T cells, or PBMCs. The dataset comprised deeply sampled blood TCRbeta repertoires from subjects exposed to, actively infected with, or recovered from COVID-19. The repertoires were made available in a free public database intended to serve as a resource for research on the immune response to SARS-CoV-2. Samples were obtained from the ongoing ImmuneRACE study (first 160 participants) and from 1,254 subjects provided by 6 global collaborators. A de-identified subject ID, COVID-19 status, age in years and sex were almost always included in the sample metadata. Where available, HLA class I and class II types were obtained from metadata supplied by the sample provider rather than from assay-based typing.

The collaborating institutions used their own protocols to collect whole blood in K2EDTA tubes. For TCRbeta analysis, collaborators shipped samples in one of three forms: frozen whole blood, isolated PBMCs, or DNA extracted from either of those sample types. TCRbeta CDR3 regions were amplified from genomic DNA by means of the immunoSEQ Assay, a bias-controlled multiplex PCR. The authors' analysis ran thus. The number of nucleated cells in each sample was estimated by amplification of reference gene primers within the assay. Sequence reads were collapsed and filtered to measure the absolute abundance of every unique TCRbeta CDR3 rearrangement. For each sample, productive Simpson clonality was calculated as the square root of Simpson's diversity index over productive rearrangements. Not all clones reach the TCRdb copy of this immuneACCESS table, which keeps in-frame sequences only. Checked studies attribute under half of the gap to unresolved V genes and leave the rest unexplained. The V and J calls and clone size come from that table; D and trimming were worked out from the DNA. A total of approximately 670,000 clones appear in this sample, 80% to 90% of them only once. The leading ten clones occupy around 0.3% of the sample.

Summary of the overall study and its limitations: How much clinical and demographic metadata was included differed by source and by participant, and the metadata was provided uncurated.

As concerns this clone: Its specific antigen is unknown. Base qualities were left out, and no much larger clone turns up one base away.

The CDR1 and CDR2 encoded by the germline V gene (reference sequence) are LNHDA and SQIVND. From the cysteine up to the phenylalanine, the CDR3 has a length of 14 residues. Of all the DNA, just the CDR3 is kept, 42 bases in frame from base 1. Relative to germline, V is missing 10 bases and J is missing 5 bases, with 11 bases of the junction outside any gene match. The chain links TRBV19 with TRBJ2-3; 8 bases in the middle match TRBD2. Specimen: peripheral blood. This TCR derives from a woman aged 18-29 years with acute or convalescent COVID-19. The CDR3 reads CATTTSGTGDTQYF. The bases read TGTGCCACCACCACTAGCGGCACAGGAGATACGCAGTATTTT.